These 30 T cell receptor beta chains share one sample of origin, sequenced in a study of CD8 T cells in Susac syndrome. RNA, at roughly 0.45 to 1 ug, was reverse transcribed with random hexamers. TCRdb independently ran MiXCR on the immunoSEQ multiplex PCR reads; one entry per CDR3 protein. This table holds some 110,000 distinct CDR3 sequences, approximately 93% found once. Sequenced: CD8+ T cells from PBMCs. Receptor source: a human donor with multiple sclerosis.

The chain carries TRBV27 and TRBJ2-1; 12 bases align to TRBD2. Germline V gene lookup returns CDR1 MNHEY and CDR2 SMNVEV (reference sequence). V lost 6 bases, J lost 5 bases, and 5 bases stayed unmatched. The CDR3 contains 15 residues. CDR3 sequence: CASSYGTSGHNEQFF. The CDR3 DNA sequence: TGTGCCAGCAGCTACGGGACTAGCGGGCACAATGAGCAGTTCTTC.

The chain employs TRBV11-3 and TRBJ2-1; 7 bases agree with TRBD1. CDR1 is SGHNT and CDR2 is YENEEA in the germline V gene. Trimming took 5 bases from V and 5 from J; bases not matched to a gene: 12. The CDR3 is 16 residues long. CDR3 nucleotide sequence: TGTGCCAGCAGCCCCCGAGACAGGGTCGACGACAATGAGCAGTTCTTC. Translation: CASSPRDRVDDNEQFF.

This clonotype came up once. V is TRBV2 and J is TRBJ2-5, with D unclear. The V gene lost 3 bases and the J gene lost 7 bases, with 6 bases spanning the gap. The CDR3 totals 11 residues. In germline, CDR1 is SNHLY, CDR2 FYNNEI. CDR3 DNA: TGTGCCAGCAGTGATTTAGGGACCCAGTACTTC. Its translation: CASSDLGTQYF. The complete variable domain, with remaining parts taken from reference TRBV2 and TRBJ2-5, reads EPEVTQTPSHQVTQMGQEVILRCVPISNHLYFYWYRQILGQKVEFLVSFYNNEISEKSEIFDDQFSVERPDGSNFTLKIRSTKLEDSAMYFCASSDLGTQYFGPGTRLLVL.

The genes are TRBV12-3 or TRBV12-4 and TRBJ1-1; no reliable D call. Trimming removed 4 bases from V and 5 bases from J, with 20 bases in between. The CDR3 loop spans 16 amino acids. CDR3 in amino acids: CASSSPPGRPRTEAFF. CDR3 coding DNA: TGTGCCAGCAGTTCCCCACCGGGTAGGCCCCGGACTGAAGCTTTCTTT.

The CDR3 DNA sequence: TGTGCCAGCAGCGTAGGGCGGACCTCCTACAATGAGCAGTTCTTC. Translating gives CASSVGRTSYNEQFF. The V gene is TRBV9, the J gene TRBJ2-1; no clear D gene. This CDR3 comprises 15 residues. Germline loops: CDR1 SGDLS, CDR2 YYNGEE. Trimming pared 0 bases from V and 0 bases from J, leaving 7 bases between.

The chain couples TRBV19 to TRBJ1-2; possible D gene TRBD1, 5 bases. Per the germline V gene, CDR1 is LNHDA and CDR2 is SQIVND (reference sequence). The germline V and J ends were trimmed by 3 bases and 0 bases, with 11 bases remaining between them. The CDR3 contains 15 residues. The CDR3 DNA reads TGTGCCAGTAGTATCGGGACTCTTTCTAACTATGGCTACACCTTC. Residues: CASSIGTLSNYGYTF.

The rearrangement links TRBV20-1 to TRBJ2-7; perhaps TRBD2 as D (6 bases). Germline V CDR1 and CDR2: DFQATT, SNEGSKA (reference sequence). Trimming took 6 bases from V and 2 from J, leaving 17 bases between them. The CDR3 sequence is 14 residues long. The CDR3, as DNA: TGCAGTGCCAAAACGACTAGGAGCACCTACGAGCAGTACTTC. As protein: CSAKTTRSTYEQYF.

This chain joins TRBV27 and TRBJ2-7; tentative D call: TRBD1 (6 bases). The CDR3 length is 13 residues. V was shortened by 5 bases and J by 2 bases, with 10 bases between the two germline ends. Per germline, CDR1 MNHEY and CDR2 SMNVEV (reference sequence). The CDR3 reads CASSHGQTYEQYF. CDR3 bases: TGTGCCAGCAGTCACGGACAGACCTACGAGCAGTACTTC.

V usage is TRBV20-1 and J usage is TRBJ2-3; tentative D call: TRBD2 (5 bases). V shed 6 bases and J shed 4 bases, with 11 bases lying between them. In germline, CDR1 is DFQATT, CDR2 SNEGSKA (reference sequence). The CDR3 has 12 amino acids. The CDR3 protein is CSASLSADTQYF. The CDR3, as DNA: TGCAGTGCGTCACTTAGCGCAGATACGCAGTATTTT.

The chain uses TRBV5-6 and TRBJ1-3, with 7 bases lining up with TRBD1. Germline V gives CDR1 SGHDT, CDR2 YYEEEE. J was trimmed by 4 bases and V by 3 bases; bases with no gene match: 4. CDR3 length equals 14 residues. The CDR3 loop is CASSYGTAGNTIYF. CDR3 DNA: TGTGCCAGCAGCTACGGGACAGCGGGAAACACCATATATTTT.

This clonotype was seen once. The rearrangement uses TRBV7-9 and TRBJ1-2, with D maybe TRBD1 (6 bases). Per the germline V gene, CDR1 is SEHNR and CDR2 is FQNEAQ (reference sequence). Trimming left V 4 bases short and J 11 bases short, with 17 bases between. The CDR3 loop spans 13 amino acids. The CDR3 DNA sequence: TGTGCCAGCAGCTCAGGCCTGCGGGACATTTACACCTTC. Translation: CASSSGLRDIYTF.

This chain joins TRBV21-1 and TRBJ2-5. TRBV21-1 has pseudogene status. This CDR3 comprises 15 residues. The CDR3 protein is CASSKAGGYQETQYF. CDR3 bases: TGTGCCAGCAGCAAGGCGGGCGGATACCAAGAGACCCAGTACTTC.

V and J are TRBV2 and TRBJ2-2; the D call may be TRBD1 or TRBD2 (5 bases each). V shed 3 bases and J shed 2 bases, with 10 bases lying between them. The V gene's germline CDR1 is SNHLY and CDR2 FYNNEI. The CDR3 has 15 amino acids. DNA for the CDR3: TGTGCCAGCAGTGAGGGGACGGGTAACACCGGGGAGCTGTTTTTT. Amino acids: CASSEGTGNTGELFF.

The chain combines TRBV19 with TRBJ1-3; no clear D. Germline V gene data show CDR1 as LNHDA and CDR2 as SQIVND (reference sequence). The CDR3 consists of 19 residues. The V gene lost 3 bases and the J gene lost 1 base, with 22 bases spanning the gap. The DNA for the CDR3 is TGTGCCAGTAGTATTACGGCGAGTGCAGCCCGCGGGTCTGGAAACACCATATATTTT. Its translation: CASSITASAARGSGNTIYF.

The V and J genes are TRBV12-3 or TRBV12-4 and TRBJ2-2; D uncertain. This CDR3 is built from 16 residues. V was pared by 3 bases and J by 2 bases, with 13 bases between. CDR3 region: CASSFFPTYNTGELFF. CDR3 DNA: TGTGCCAGCAGTTTTTTCCCTACATATAACACCGGGGAGCTGTTTTTT.

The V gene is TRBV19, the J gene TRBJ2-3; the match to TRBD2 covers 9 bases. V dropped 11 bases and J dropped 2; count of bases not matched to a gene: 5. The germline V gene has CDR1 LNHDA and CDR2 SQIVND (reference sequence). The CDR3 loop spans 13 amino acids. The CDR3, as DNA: TGTGCCGTAGCGGGAGTTGACACAGATACGCAGTATTTT. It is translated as CAVAGVDTDTQYF. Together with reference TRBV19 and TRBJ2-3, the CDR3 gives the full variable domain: DGGITQSPKYLFRKEGQNVTLSCEQNLNHDAMYWYRQDPGQGLRLIYYSQIVNDFQKGDIAEGYSVSREKKESFPLTVTSAQKNPTAFYLCAVAGVDTDTQYFGPGTRLTVL.

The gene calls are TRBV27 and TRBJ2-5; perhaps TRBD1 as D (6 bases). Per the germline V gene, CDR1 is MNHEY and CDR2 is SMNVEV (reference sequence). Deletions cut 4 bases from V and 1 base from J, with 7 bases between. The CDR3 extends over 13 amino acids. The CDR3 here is CASSWGPQETQYF. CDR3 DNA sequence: TGTGCCAGCAGTTGGGGGCCCCAAGAGACCCAGTACTTC.

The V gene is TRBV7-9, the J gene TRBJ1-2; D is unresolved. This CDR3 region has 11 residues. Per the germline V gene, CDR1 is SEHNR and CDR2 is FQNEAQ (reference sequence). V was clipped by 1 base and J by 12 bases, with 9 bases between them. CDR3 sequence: CASSLEGRDTF. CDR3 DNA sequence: TGTGCCAGCAGCTTAGAAGGGAGGGACACCTTC.

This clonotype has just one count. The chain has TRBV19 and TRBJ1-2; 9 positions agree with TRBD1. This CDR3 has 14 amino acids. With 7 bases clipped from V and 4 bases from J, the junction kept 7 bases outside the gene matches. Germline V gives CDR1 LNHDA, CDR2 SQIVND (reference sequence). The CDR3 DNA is TGTGCCAGTACCACGGGACAGGGCCTCTATGGCTACACCTTC. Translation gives CASTTGQGLYGYTF.

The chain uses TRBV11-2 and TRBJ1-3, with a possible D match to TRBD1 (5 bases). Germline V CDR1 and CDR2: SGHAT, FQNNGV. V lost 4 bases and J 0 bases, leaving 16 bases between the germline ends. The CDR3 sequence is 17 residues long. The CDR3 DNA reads TGTGCCAGCAGCTCCCTTTCCTCGGGGCTCTCTGGAAACACCATATATTTT. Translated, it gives CASSSLSSGLSGNTIYF.

The CDR3 DNA is TGCGCCAGCAGCCAAGCCGCAGGCCACACTGAAGCTTTCTTT. Protein sequence: CASSQAAGHTEAFF. The chain has TRBV4-1 and TRBJ1-1; D is ambiguous. The CDR3 contains 14 residues. Germline CDR1 MGHRA, CDR2 YSYEKL. The V and J ends lost 1 base and 3 bases respectively, with 9 bases between them.

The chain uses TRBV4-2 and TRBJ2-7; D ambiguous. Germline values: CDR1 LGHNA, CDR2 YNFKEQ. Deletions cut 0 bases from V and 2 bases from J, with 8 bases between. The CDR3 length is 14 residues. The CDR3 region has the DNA TGTGCCAGCAGCCAAGATCCAGGCACCTACGAGCAGTACTTC. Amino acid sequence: CASSQDPGTYEQYF.

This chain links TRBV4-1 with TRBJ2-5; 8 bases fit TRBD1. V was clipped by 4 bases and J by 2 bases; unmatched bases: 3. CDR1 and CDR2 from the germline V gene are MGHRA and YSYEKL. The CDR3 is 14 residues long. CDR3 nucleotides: TGCGCCAGCAGCCGACAGGGGCGGCAAGAGACCCAGTACTTC. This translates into CASSRQGRQETQYF.

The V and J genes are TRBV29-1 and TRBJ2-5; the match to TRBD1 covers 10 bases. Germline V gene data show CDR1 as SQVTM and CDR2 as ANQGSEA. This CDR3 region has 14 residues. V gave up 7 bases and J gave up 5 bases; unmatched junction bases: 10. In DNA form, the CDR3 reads TGCAGCGCAATCCGGGACAGGGGCCGGGAGACCCAGTACTTC. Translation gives CSAIRDRGRETQYF. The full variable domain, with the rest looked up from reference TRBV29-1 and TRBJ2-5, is SAVISQKPSRDICQRGTSLTIQCQVDSQVTMMFWYRQQPGQSLTLIATANQGSEATYESGFVIDKFPISRPNLTFSTLTVSNMSPEDSSIYLCSAIRDRGRETQYFGPGTRLLVL.

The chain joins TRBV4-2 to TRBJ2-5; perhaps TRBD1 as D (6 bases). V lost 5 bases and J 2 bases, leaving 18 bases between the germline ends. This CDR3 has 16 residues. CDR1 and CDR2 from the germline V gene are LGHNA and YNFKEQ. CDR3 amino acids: CASSSPDRSKQETQYF. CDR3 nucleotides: TGTGCCAGCAGCTCTCCCGACAGGTCAAAACAAGAGACCCAGTACTTC.

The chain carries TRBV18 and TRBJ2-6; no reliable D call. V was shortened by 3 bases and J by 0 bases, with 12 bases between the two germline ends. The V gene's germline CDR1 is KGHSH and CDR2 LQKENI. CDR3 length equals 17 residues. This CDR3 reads CASSPPGRISGANVLTF. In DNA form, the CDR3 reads TGTGCCAGCTCACCCCCCGGACGGATCTCTGGGGCCAACGTCCTGACTTTC.

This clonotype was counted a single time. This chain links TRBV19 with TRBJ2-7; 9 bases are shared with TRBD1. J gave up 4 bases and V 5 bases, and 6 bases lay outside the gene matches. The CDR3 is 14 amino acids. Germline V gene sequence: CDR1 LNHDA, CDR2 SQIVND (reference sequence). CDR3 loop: CASSRGQGIYEQYF. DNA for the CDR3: TGTGCCAGTAGTCGGGGACAGGGCATATACGAGCAGTACTTC.

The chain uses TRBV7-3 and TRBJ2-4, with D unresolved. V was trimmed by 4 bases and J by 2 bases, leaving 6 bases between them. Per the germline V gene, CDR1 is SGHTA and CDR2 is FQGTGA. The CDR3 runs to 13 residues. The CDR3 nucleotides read TGTGCCAGCAGCTCGACGTCCAAAAACATTCAGTACTTC. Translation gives CASSSTSKNIQYF.

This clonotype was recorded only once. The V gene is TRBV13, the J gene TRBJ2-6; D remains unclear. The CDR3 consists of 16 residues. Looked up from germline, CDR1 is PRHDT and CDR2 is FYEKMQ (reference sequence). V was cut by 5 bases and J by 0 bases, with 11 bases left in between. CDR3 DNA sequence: TGTGCCAGCAGCGGCCGCGGAATCTCTGGGGCCAACGTCCTGACTTTC. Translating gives CASSGRGISGANVLTF.

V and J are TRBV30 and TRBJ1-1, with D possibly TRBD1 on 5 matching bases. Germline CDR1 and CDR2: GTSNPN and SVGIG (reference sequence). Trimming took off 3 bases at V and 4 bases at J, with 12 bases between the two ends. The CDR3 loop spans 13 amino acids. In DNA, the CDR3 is TGTGCCTGGAGCCAATGGGGGGGCACTGAAGCTTTCTTT. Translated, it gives CAWSQWGGTEAFF.